This T cell receptor (beta chain) was obtained from a study of graft-versus-host responses after intestinal transplantation. Study observations and caveats: Recipient marrow showed GvH clones, some seen first in ileum or blood.

Responder cells labeled with CFSE (about 200,000) were co-plated with irradiated stimulator cells labeled with violet dye (about 200,000). Germline V gene lookup returns CDR1 MNHEY and CDR2 SMNVEV (reference sequence). V was shortened by 1 base and J by 0 bases, with 9 bases between the two germline ends. The CDR3 totals 16 residues. Generated by immunoSEQ multiplex PCR, the TCRdb table keeps only in-frame clones and is missing some. This table holds roughly 14,000 clones, about 33% found once. Source: alloreactive CD8+ T cells from a mixed lymphocyte reaction culture, taken before intestinal transplant. Subset here: CFSE-low proliferating T cells sorted from roughly 6-day pre-transplant mixed lymphocyte reaction (GvH or HvG direction). This TCR was recovered from a human patient who received an intestinal transplant. This chain joins TRBV27 and TRBJ2-2; D is undetermined. DNA of the CDR3: TGTGCCAGCAGTTTATTCCCCTCCTCGAACACCGGGGAGCTGTTTTTT. Its protein product is CASSLFPSSNTGELFF.